The 15 T cell receptor beta chains presented below share a single source sample, sequenced in a study of CD8 T cells in Susac syndrome. Random hexamers were used to reverse transcribe an amount of about 0.5 to 1 ug RNA. TCRdb analysed the immunoSEQ multiplex PCR reads with MiXCR anew, one entry per CDR3 protein. The sample contains 150,000 to 200,000 distinct CDR3 sequences, more than 90% of which appear only once. The specimen was CD4+ T cells from PBMCs. These receptors originate from a human donor in good health.

The V call is TRBV7-9, the J call TRBJ2-6; D unclear. This CDR3 comprises 14 residues. Germline V gene lookup returns CDR1 SEHNR and CDR2 FQNEAQ (reference sequence). The germline V and J ends were trimmed by 4 bases and 3 bases, with 7 bases remaining between them. The CDR3 coding sequence is TGTGCCAGCAGCTCCCAAGGTGGGGCCAACGTCCTGACTTTC. This translates into CASSSQGGANVLTF.

The V gene is TRBV5-4, the J gene TRBJ2-2, with TRBD1 identical over 7 bases. Germline CDR1 and CDR2: SGHNT and YYREEE (reference sequence). This CDR3 has 15 amino acids. Trimming removed 4 bases from V and 6 bases from J; junction bases left unmatched: 9. The CDR3 nucleotides read TGTGCCAGCAGCACGATGACAGGGTTGTCCGGGGAGCTGTTTTTT. This sequence encodes CASSTMTGLSGELFF.

This clonotype was found once. The V and J genes are TRBV7-6 and TRBJ2-7, with TRBD1 matching over 7 bases. The germline gives CDR1 SGHVS, CDR2 FNYEAQ. Trimming at V came to 5 bases and at J to 4 bases, leaving 8 bases not matched to a gene. This CDR3 comprises 14 residues. DNA of the CDR3: TGTGCCAGCAGCCCCCGACAGGGTGGATACGAGCAGTACTTC. Translated: CASSPRQGGYEQYF.

V gene TRBV28 combines with J gene TRBJ2-3; 8 positions agree with TRBD2. Germline V gene lookup returns CDR1 MDHEN and CDR2 SYDVKM. The CDR3 extends over 15 amino acids. V shed 3 bases and J 1 base; nucleotides not matched to a gene: 3. As DNA, the CDR3 is TGTGCCAGCAGTTTCCCAGCGGGGGGCACAGATACGCAGTATTTT. This encodes CASSFPAGGTDTQYF.

The chain carries TRBV6-5 and TRBJ2-3, with D perhaps assigned TRBD1 or TRBD2 (5 bases each). The ends were cut back, 0 bases at V and 1 base at J, with 11 bases in the middle. Germline-derived CDR1 and CDR2 are MNHEY and SVGAGI. This CDR3 comprises 16 residues. Here the CDR3 reads CASSYSKRGGTDTQYF. The DNA of the CDR3 is TGTGCCAGCAGTTACTCGAAAAGGGGAGGCACAGATACGCAGTATTTT.

The chain is built from TRBV10-3 and TRBJ2-1; TRBD2 matches at 15 bases. The CDR3 extends over 15 amino acids. Trimming at V came to 4 bases and at J to 7 bases, leaving 2 bases not matched to a gene. CDR1 and CDR2 from the germline V gene are ENHRY and SYGVKD. The CDR3 coding sequence is TGTGCCATCAGTGCCGGGACTAGCGGGGGGAATGAGCAGTTCTTC. Translation gives CAISAGTSGGNEQFF.

V gene TRBV6-5 combines with J gene TRBJ1-2, with 7 bases aligning to TRBD1. V was clipped by 6 bases and J by 0 bases; unmatched bases: 4. The CDR3 extends over 14 amino acids. CDR1 and CDR2 from the germline V gene are MNHEY and SVGAGI. CDR3 sequence: CASRRQGANYGYTF. CDR3 DNA sequence: TGTGCCAGCAGAAGACAGGGAGCTAACTATGGCTACACCTTC.

This clonotype was recorded only once. Germline and junction disagree at one end, which may indicate a read error. The chain couples TRBV29-1 to TRBJ2-6; TRBD1 is a possible D gene (6 bases). The germline CDR1 and CDR2 sequences are SQVTM and ANQGSEA. This CDR3 spans 15 amino acids. CDR3 residues: CSVDRTGSGAIVLTF. CDR3 nucleotide sequence: TGCAGCGTCGACAGGACCGGCTCTGGGGCCATCGTCCTGACTTTC. Full variable domain (missing parts from reference TRBV29-1 and TRBJ2-6): SAVISQKPSRDICQRGTSLTIQCQVDSQVTMMFWYRQQPGQSLTLIATANQGSEATYESGFVIDKFPISRPNLTFSTLTVSNMSPEDSSIYLCSVDRTGSGAIVLTFGAGSRLTVL.

This clonotype was counted a single time. The gene calls are TRBV5-4 and TRBJ2-3; possible D gene TRBD2, 6 bases. The V end lost 3 bases, the J end lost 3 bases, and 14 bases lay between the germline ends. CDR1 and CDR2 (germline): SGHNT, YYREEE (reference sequence). The CDR3 sequence is 15 residues long. CDR3 nucleotide sequence: TGTGCCAGCAGCTCCGGGGGATTTCGGACAGATACGCAGTATTTT. This translates into CASSSGGFRTDTQYF.

This sequence joins TRBV3-1 and TRBJ2-1; perhaps TRBD2 as D (6 bases). Germline V lookup: CDR1 LGHDT, CDR2 YNNKEL (reference sequence). V lost 0 bases and J lost 7, with 13 bases in between. The CDR3 covers 15 residues. The CDR3 coding sequence is TGTGCCAGCAGCCAAGATACAAGCCGGGGGAATGAGCAGTTCTTC. This codes for CASSQDTSRGNEQFF.

The chain uses TRBV18 and TRBJ2-3; D is uncertain. Germline CDR1 reads KGHSH; CDR2 reads LQKENI. This CDR3 has 14 residues. The V end was cut by 0 bases, the J end by 2 bases, with 6 bases between. CDR3 loop: CASSPPADTDTQYF. The CDR3 bases are TGTGCCAGCTCACCACCGGCAGACACAGATACGCAGTATTTT.

The V call is TRBV20-1, the J call TRBJ2-5; unclear D gene. V gave up 3 bases and J gave up 2 bases, with 4 bases separating them. CDR1 DFQATT and CDR2 SNEGSKA come from the germline V gene (reference sequence). CDR3 length: 11 amino acids. CDR3 nucleotides: TGCAGTGCTAGTTGGCAAGAGACCCAGTACTTC. Translation gives CSASWQETQYF.

This chain uses TRBV20-1 with TRBJ2-7; D is uncertain. The germline gives CDR1 DFQATT, CDR2 SNEGSKA (reference sequence). This CDR3 region has 13 residues. Here the CDR3 reads CSVFVAATYEQYF. DNA for the CDR3: TGCAGCGTATTCGTTGCAGCCACCTACGAGCAGTACTTC.

DNA of the CDR3: TGTGCCAGCAGCGAGTCGACTGGTAGGAATACTGAAGCTTTCTTT. Translated, it gives CASSESTGRNTEAFF. The rearrangement joins TRBV5-6 to TRBJ1-1; D call uncertain. From germline, CDR1 is SGHDT and CDR2 YYEEEE. Trimming removed 4 bases at V and 5 bases at J, with 18 bases between. This CDR3 spans 15 amino acids.

The CDR3 coding sequence is TGCAGCGTTTTACAGGGAGACTATGGCTACACCTTC. Translation gives CSVLQGDYGYTF. The rearrangement uses TRBV29-1 and TRBJ1-2, with a tentative D call TRBD1 (6 bases). The CDR3 is made up of 12 amino acids. V was shortened by 5 bases and J by 3 bases, with 10 bases between the two germline ends. Germline V gene sequence: CDR1 SQVTM, CDR2 ANQGSEA.